This T cell receptor (beta chain) was retrieved from a study of identical twins. A universal primer binding site was introduced by template switching. The final cDNA contained unique molecular identifiers. TCRdb called the 5' RACE reads again in MiXCR, with one record for every CDR3 protein. The table includes approximately 670,000 distinct CDR3 sequences, roughly 6.2% detected once. The CDR3 sequence is 15 residues long. V dropped 5 bases and J dropped 4 bases, with 15 bases sitting between them. Germline CDR1 is MNHNS and CDR2 is SASEGT. Each donor (without exception) was a healthy Caucasian. The receptor comes from a man between 18 and 35 years old in good health. The chain recombines TRBV6-1 with TRBJ1-5; D perhaps matches TRBD1 (5 bases). Sequenced material: naive T cells sorted from blood. The CDR3 coding sequence is TGTGCCAGCAGTCCACCGGGTGAGGGGAATCAGCCCCAGCATTTT. It codes for CASSPPGEGNQPQHF.